In this sample, the clone carrying this TCR beta chain turned up a few times. CDR3 length: 14 residues. The trim removed 4 bases at V and 3 bases at J, leaving 4 bases unmatched. The V gene's germline CDR1 is KGHDR and CDR2 SFDVKD. This record comes from a study of molecular identifiers for immune sequencing clone quantification. TCRdb fed the PCR reads into MiXCR, producing one record per CDR3 protein. This sample yields approximately 590,000 distinct CDR3 sequences, of which about 25% are seen a single time; about 0.81% belongs to the top ten. This sequence joins TRBV24-1 and TRBJ2-7; 8 bases match TRBD1. Sample: naive CD8+ T cells from blood, with Jurkat cell RNA spiked in. Specified subset: FACS-sorted CD8+CD4-CCR7+CD45RA+ naive T cells. The clonotype originates from a human donor in good health. Some libraries in this study had Jurkat cell RNA spiked in. The CDR3, as DNA: TGTGCCACCAGTGAGATGACAGGGGTCTACGAGCAGTACTTC. This codes for CATSEMTGVYEQYF.